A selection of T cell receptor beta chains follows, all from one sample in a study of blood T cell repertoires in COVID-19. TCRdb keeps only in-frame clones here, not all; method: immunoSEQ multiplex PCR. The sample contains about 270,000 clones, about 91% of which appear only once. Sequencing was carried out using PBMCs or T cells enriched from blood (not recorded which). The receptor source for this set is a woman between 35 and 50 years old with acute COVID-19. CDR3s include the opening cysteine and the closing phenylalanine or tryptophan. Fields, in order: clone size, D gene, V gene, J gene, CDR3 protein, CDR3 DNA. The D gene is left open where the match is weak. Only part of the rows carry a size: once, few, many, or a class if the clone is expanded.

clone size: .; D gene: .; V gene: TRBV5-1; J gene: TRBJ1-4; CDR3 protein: CATRRGTNEKLFF; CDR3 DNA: TGCGCCACCCGAAGGGGGACTAATGAAAAACTGTTTTTT
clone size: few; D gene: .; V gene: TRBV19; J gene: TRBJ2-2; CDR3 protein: CASKVQGNAGELFF; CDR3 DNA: TGTGCCAGTAAGGTACAGGGAAATGCCGGGGAGCTGTTTTTT
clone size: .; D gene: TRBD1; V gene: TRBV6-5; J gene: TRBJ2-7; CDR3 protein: CASRGQWSYEQYF; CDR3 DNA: TGTGCCAGCAGGGGACAGTGGTCCTACGAGCAGTACTTC
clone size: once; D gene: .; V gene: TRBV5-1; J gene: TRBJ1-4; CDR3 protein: CASKGEGEKLFF; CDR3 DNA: TGCGCCAGCAAGGGGGAAGGGGAAAAACTGTTTTTT
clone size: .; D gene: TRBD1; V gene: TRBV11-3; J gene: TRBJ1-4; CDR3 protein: CASSPGQGIEKLFF; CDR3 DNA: TGTGCCAGCAGCCCGGGACAGGGGATAGAAAAACTGTTTTTT
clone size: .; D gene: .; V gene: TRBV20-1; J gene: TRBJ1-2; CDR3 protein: CSEAGYYGYTF; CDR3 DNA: TGCAGTGAAGCGGGTTACTATGGCTACACCTTC
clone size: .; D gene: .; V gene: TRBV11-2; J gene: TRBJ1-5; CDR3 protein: CASSLGRNQPQHF; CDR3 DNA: TGTGCCAGCAGCTTAGGCAGAAATCAGCCCCAGCATTTT
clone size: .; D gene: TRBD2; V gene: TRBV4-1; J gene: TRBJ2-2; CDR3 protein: CASSHRTSLTGELFF; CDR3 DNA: TGCGCCAGCAGCCATCGGACTAGCCTAACCGGGGAGCTGTTTTTT
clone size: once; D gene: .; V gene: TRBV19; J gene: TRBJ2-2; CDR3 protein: CASSINDIGELFF; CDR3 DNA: TGTGCCAGTAGTATCAACGACATAGGGGAGCTGTTTTTT
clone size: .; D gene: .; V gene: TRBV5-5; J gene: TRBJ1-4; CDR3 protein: CASSLLVPRIGEKLFF; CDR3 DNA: TGTGCCAGCAGCTTACTCGTCCCGCGGATCGGTGAAAAACTGTTTTTT
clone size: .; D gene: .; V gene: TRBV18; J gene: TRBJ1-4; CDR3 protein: CASSPLEVGGEKLFF; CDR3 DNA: TGTGCCAGCTCACCACTAGAAGTGGGGGGTGAAAAACTGTTTTTT
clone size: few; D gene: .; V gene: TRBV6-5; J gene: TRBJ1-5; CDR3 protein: CASTVGGVGDQPQHF; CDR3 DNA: TGTGCCAGCACCGTGGGAGGGGTGGGAGATCAGCCCCAGCATTTT
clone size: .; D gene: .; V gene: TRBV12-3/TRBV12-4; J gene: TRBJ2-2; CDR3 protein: CASILLGTGELFF; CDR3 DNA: TGTGCCAGCATCCTACTAGGCACCGGGGAGCTGTTTTTT
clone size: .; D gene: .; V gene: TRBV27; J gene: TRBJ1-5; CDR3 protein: CASSLSRGEGRLPGQPQHF; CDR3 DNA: TGTGCCAGCAGTTTATCAAGGGGGGAGGGACGCCTCCCGGGCCAGCCCCAGCATTTT
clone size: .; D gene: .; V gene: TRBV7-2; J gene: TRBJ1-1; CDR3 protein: CASSLGQYNTEAFF; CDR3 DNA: TGTGCCAGCAGCTTAGGACAGTATAACACTGAAGCTTTCTTT
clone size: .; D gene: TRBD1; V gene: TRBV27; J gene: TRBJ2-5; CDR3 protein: CASSFGQGVLQETQYF; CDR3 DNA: TGTGCCAGCAGTTTCGGCCAGGGGGTGCTTCAAGAGACCCAGTACTTC
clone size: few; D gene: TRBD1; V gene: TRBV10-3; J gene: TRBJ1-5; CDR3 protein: CAISASGTVNQPQHF; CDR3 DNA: TGTGCCATCAGTGCCTCCGGGACAGTAAATCAGCCCCAGCATTTT
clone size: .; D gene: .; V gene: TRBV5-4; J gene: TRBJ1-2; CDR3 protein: CASSLETGANYGYTF; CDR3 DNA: TGTGCCAGCAGCCTTGAGACAGGAGCTAACTATGGCTACACCTTC
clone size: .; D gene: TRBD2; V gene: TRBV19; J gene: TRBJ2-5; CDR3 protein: CASRARTSETQYF; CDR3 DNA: TGTGCCAGTAGAGCTCGGACTAGCGAGACCCAGTACTTC
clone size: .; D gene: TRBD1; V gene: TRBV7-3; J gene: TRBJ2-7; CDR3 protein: CASSPDRTSYEQYF; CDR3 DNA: TGTGCCAGCAGCCCGGACAGGACTTCCTACGAGCAGTACTTC
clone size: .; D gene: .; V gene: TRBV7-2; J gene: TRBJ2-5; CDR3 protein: CASSPRQQETQYF; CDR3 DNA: TGTGCCAGCAGCCCCAGACAGCAAGAGACCCAGTACTTC
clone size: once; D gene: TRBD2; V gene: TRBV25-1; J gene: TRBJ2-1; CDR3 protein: CASHAGEYNEQFF; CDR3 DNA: TGTGCCAGTCATGCGGGAGAGTACAATGAGCAGTTCTTC
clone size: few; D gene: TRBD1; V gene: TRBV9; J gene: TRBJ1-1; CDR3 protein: CASSTQGNGGTEAFF; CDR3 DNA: TGTGCCAGCAGCACACAGGGGAATGGAGGCACTGAAGCTTTCTTT